The 24 T cell receptor beta chains below come from one sample, sequenced in a study of blood T cell repertoires in COVID-19. TCRdb keeps only in-frame clones here, not all; method: immunoSEQ multiplex PCR. The sample lists approximately 170,000 clones; approximately 90% were seen once. Sequenced input: peripheral blood. These receptors were collected from a man aged 45-65 years who had recovered from COVID-19.

This sequence joins TRBV7-2 and TRBJ2-2, with D uncertain. The length of the CDR3 is 11 residues. Germline CDR1 reads SGHTA; CDR2 reads FQGNSA. The V end was cut by 7 bases, the J end by 14 bases, with 14 bases between. CDR3 sequence reads: CASTSYEELFF. In nucleotides, the CDR3 is TGTGCCAGCACCTCCTACGAGGAACTGTTTTTT.

The J gene is TRBJ2-7, the V gene TRBV19, with TRBD1 matching over 10 bases. Germline CDR1 and CDR2: LNHDA and SQIVND (reference sequence). This CDR3 spans 14 amino acids. Losses at the gene ends were 5 bases for V and 2 bases for J; bases not matched to a gene: 3. Here the CDR3 DNA reads TGTGCCAGTAGTCGGGACAGGGGAGCCTACGAGCAGTACTTC. Protein sequence: CASSRDRGAYEQYF. The entire variable domain, with the rest obtained from reference TRBV19 and TRBJ2-7, is as follows: DGGITQSPKYLFRKEGQNVTLSCEQNLNHDAMYWYRQDPGQGLRLIYYSQIVNDFQKGDIAEGYSVSREKKESFPLTVTSAQKNPTAFYLCASSRDRGAYEQYFGPGTRLTVT.

The chain recombines TRBV2 with TRBJ1-3; 9 bases align to TRBD1. The CDR3 has 14 amino acids. Germline CDR1 is SNHLY and CDR2 is FYNNEI. Unmatched junction bases numbered 0, after V lost 6 bases and J lost 0 bases. The CDR3 is CASRGQGSGNTIYF. The CDR3 DNA follows: TGTGCCAGCAGGGGACAGGGCTCTGGAAACACCATATATTTT.

The V gene is TRBV19, the J gene TRBJ2-1, with D possibly matching TRBD1 (6 bases). Germline V gene lookup returns CDR1 LNHDA and CDR2 SQIVND (reference sequence). Trimming took 3 bases from V and 9 from J, leaving 21 bases between them. The CDR3 is made up of 16 amino acids. DNA for the CDR3: TGTGCCAGTAGTATTTACAGGGATGCTAGATCCTTTGAGCAGTTCTTC. It codes for CASSIYRDARSFEQFF.

The chain uses TRBV7-3 and TRBJ1-6; no definite D call. Deletions cut 5 bases from V and 6 bases from J, with 8 bases between. Germline CDR1 reads SGHTA; CDR2 reads FQGTGA. CDR3 size: 13 residues. CDR3 sequence: CASSPEGNSPLHF. CDR3 nucleotide sequence: TGTGCCAGCAGCCCAGAGGGTAATTCACCCCTCCACTTT.

The chain's CDR3 is CASSVADFSNQPQHF. CDR3 in DNA: TGTGCCAGCAGTGTTGCGGATTTTAGCAATCAGCCCCAGCATTTT. The chain combines TRBV2 with TRBJ1-5; D gene ambiguous. The germline CDR1 and CDR2 sequences are SNHLY and FYNNEI. Deletions cut 4 bases from V and 0 bases from J, with 10 bases between. CDR3 length: 15 amino acids.

A note on this clone: Other DNA sequences from this sample encode an identical CDR3 as well. The rearrangement links TRBV5-1 to TRBJ1-1; D ambiguous. The CDR3 is 14 residues long. Germline V CDR1 and CDR2: SGHRS, YFSETQ. Trimming shortened V by 0 bases and J by 1 base, and 7 bases separated the two germline ends. CDR3 in amino acids: CASSLVSGNTEAFF. The DNA of the CDR3 is TGCGCCAGCAGCTTGGTGTCGGGGAACACTGAAGCTTTCTTT.

The chain recombines TRBV30 with TRBJ2-3, with D perhaps TRBD2 (6 bases). This CDR3 is 14 amino acids long. CDR1 and CDR2 from the germline V gene are GTSNPN and SVGIG (reference sequence). Trimming stripped 5 bases from V and 11 bases from J, with 23 bases between. The CDR3 DNA sequence: TGTGCCTGGGAAGAATTAATAAGTGGGAGGATGCAGTATTTT. As protein: CAWEELISGRMQYF.

The V gene is TRBV19, the J gene TRBJ1-5; 7 bases are a match to TRBD1. Germline assignment: CDR1 LNHDA and CDR2 SQIVND (reference sequence). With 5 bases clipped from V and 5 bases from J, the junction kept 9 bases outside the gene matches. The CDR3 totals 15 residues. The CDR3 nucleotides read TGTGCCAGTAGTCCGTCGAGACAGGGCGATCAGCCCCAGCATTTT. Residues: CASSPSRQGDQPQHF.

V gene TRBV12-3 or TRBV12-4 combines with J gene TRBJ2-2; D gene ambiguous. Deletions cut 4 bases from V and 4 bases from J, with 7 bases between. CDR3 size: 13 residues. In DNA, the CDR3 is TGTGCCAGCAGTTCCAGAGGCACCGGGGAGCTGTTTTTT. Amino acids: CASSSRGTGELFF.

The chain combines TRBV7-9 with TRBJ1-4; D not certain. The V end lost 1 base, the J end lost 0 bases, and 6 bases lay between the germline ends. The V gene's germline CDR1 is SEHNR and CDR2 FQNEAQ (reference sequence). The CDR3 is 15 residues long. The CDR3 nucleotides are TGTGCCAGCAGCTTAGGGAGCCCAACTAATGAAAAACTGTTTTTT. Translating it yields CASSLGSPTNEKLFF.

The chain links TRBV9 to TRBJ2-7, with 7 bases aligning to TRBD2. In germline, CDR1 is SGDLS, CDR2 YYNGEE. V was pared by 3 bases and J by 3 bases, with 15 bases of the junction left unmatched. The CDR3 extends over 17 amino acids. CDR3 sequence: CASSEGHGPWGGYEQYF. DNA for the CDR3: TGTGCCAGCAGCGAGGGGCACGGGCCCTGGGGGGGCTACGAGCAGTACTTC.

V gene TRBV19 combines with J gene TRBJ2-3; 8 bases align to TRBD2. The germline V gene has CDR1 LNHDA and CDR2 SQIVND (reference sequence). CDR3 length: 16 residues. V lost 6 bases, J lost 5 bases, and 13 bases stayed unmatched. CDR3: CASSLLIAGGGDTQYF. The CDR3 DNA reads TGTGCCAGTAGCCTACTAATCGCGGGAGGCGGAGATACGCAGTATTTT. The whole variable domain, filled in from reference TRBV19 and TRBJ2-3, reads DGGITQSPKYLFRKEGQNVTLSCEQNLNHDAMYWYRQDPGQGLRLIYYSQIVNDFQKGDIAEGYSVSREKKESFPLTVTSAQKNPTAFYLCASSLLIAGGGDTQYFGPGTRLTVL.

There are a few counts of this clone. The chain uses TRBV5-4 and TRBJ2-1, with TRBD2 identical over 9 bases. CDR3 length: 14 residues. The germline gives CDR1 SGHNT, CDR2 YYREEE (reference sequence). V shed 4 bases and J 5 bases; nucleotides not matched to a gene: 4. CDR3 loop: CASSLGLADNEQFF. Written as DNA, the CDR3 is TGTGCCAGCAGCCTGGGACTAGCCGACAATGAGCAGTTCTTC. Together with reference TRBV5-4 and TRBJ2-1, the CDR3 gives the full variable domain: ETGVTQSPTHLIKTRGQQVTLRCSSQSGHNTVSWYQQALGQGPQFIFQYYREEENGRGNFPPRFSGLQFPNYSSELNVNALELDDSALYLCASSLGLADNEQFFGPGTRLTVL.

V is TRBV2 and J is TRBJ2-2; perhaps TRBD2 as D (5 bases). Per the germline V gene, CDR1 is SNHLY and CDR2 is FYNNEI. The V end was cut by 2 bases, the J end by 0 bases, with 13 bases between. The CDR3 covers 17 residues. CDR3 nucleotides: TGTGCCAGCAGTGAACTCATTGGAGGATCGAACACCGGGGAGCTGTTTTTT. Residues: CASSELIGGSNTGELFF.

This clone is a singleton in its sample. CDR3 sequence: CASIAFYRVKDQYF. The CDR3 DNA reads as TGCGCCAGCATAGCCTTCTACAGGGTGAAGGACCAGTACTTC. V usage is TRBV4-3 and J usage is TRBJ2-5, with D possibly TRBD1 on 6 matching bases. The length of the CDR3 is 14 residues. Germline V gives CDR1 LGHNA, CDR2 YSLEER. The V end lost 7 bases, the J end lost 10 bases, and 22 bases lay between the germline ends.

The chain couples TRBV2 to TRBJ1-3; 9 positions match TRBD1. The germline CDR1 and CDR2 sequences are SNHLY and FYNNEI. This CDR3 has 14 amino acids. Germline trimming cut 6 bases from V and 7 bases from J; bases unmatched to any gene: 7. The CDR3 spells CASRDRGEGNTIYF. CDR3 nucleotides: TGTGCCAGCAGGGACAGGGGCGAGGGGAACACCATATATTTT. The variable domain in full, completed from reference TRBV2 and TRBJ1-3, reads EPEVTQTPSHQVTQMGQEVILRCVPISNHLYFYWYRQILGQKVEFLVSFYNNEISEKSEIFDDQFSVERPDGSNFTLKIRSTKLEDSAMYFCASRDRGEGNTIYFGEGSWLTVV.

This chain links TRBV6-6 with TRBJ2-7; a weak D match, TRBD1 (6 bases). CDR1 is MNHNY and CDR2 is SVGAGI in the germline V gene (reference sequence). V shed 7 bases and J shed 0 bases, with 13 bases lying between them. The CDR3 sequence is 14 residues long. The DNA of the CDR3 is TGTGCCAGCAAAGCACAGGGTAGCTCCTACGAGCAGTACTTC. Encoded protein: CASKAQGSSYEQYF.

This clone showed up just a few times. The chain employs TRBV19 and TRBJ1-3; 9 nucleotides align to TRBD1. This CDR3 contains 17 residues. The ends lost 5 bases at V and 0 bases at J; junction bases unmatched: 8. The germline CDR1 and CDR2 sequences are LNHDA and SQIVND (reference sequence). The CDR3 here is CASSGSGTGISGNTIYF. Written as DNA, the CDR3 is TGTGCCAGTAGTGGCTCCGGGACAGGGATCTCTGGAAACACCATATATTTT.

This chain uses TRBV7-2 with TRBJ2-7, with 10 bases identical to TRBD1. V lost 5 bases, J lost 2 bases, and 9 bases stayed unmatched. The CDR3 length is 16 residues. Germline lookup yields CDR1 SGHTA and CDR2 FQGNSA. CDR3 in amino acids: CASSTTGTGVTYEQYF. The CDR3 bases are TGTGCCAGCAGCACCACCGGGACAGGGGTCACCTACGAGCAGTACTTC.

This chain connects TRBV5-1 to TRBJ2-2, with 15 bases lining up with TRBD2. The CDR3 has 17 residues. Germline V CDR1 and CDR2: SGHRS, YFSETQ. The trim removed 5 bases at V and 3 bases at J, leaving 5 bases unmatched. The CDR3 region has the DNA TGCGCCAGCAGTTCCGGACTAGCGGGAGGGGACACCGGGGAGCTGTTTTTT. This translates into CASSSGLAGGDTGELFF.

V and J are TRBV2 and TRBJ1-3; 7 nucleotides line up with TRBD1. V trimming: 6 bases; J trimming: 1 base; junction bases outside the gene matches: 9. This CDR3 has 16 amino acids. CDR1 and CDR2 (germline): SNHLY, FYNNEI. The CDR3 DNA is TGTGCCAGCAGCCGACGGGACAGCGTTTCTGGAAACACCATATATTTT. Translating gives CASSRRDSVSGNTIYF.

The chain combines TRBV12-3 or TRBV12-4 with TRBJ1-2, with 7 positions matching TRBD1. V lost 5 bases, J lost 13 bases, and 13 bases stayed unmatched. The CDR3 loop spans 13 amino acids. The CDR3 region has the DNA TGTGCCAGCAGTCAAAACAGGGGCCGAATAGTCACCTTC. Its protein product is CASSQNRGRIVTF.

This chain joins TRBV7-7 and TRBJ2-3, with TRBD2 matching 8 bases. V lost 5 bases to trimming and J lost 4 bases; unmatched junction nucleotides: 8. The CDR3 totals 15 residues. Germline assignment: CDR1 SSHAT and CDR2 FNYEAQ (reference sequence). CDR3 nucleotide sequence: TGTGCCAGCAGCCCCACCGGGGGGGTAGCAGATACGCAGTATTTT. Translating it yields CASSPTGGVADTQYF.